Following are 14 T cell receptor beta chains from one sample sequenced in a study of T cells in tumors after PD-1 blockade. Some clones are missing from TCRdb's copy, which holds only in-frame ones; the method was immunoSEQ multiplex PCR. The sample holds roughly 49,000 clones, more than 65% seen once. This specimen consisted of PBMCs, obtained before anti-PD-1 treatment. All receptors derive from a human donor with basal cell carcinoma.

The chain uses TRBV27 and TRBJ2-1, with 7 bases fitting TRBD1. With V trimmed by 4 bases and J by 0 bases, 18 bases remained unmatched. This CDR3 has 20 residues. The germline V gene encodes CDR1 MNHEY and CDR2 SMNVEV (reference sequence). Written as DNA, the CDR3 is TGTGCCAGCAGTTGGGGTCTTTGGCAGGGGGAACTAAGCTCCTACAATGAGCAGTTCTTC. Protein: CASSWGLWQGELSSYNEQFF.

This sequence joins TRBV19 and TRBJ1-6; 8 nucleotides line up with TRBD1. The CDR3 is 15 residues long. Per the germline V gene, CDR1 is LNHDA and CDR2 is SQIVND (reference sequence). The V and J ends lost 4 bases and 8 bases, in that order; junction bases with no gene match: 7. The CDR3 sequence is CASSTPTGVHSPLHF. The CDR3 DNA follows: TGTGCCAGTAGTACCCCGACAGGGGTGCATTCACCCCTCCACTTT.

The J gene is TRBJ1-2, the V gene TRBV29-1; D unresolved. The CDR3 is 12 amino acids. V lost 1 base and J lost 1, with 4 bases in between. Germline CDR1 is SQVTM and CDR2 is ANQGSEA. This CDR3 reads CSVEADNYGYTF. CDR3 nucleotide sequence: TGCAGCGTTGAAGCCGATAACTATGGCTACACCTTC.

The gene calls are TRBV9 and TRBJ1-2, with D tentatively TRBD1 (5 bases). Looked up from germline, CDR1 is SGDLS and CDR2 is YYNGEE. Trimming pared 2 bases from V and 2 bases from J, leaving 10 bases between. There are 14 residues in the CDR3. The CDR3 region has the DNA TGTGCCAGCAGCGTTCAGACAGACAACTATGGCTACACCTTC. Translation gives CASSVQTDNYGYTF.

The chain joins TRBV12-3 or TRBV12-4 to TRBJ2-3; TRBD2 might be the D (6 bases). Trimming cost V 6 bases and J 11 bases, with 12 bases left between them. The length of the CDR3 is 11 residues. CDR3 sequence: CASRGLSGQYF. For the CDR3, the DNA is TGTGCCAGCAGGGGACTTAGTGGGCAGTATTTT.

The chain employs TRBV6-6 and TRBJ2-6; D is uncertain. Germline V CDR1 and CDR2: MNHNY, SVGAGI (reference sequence). V gave up 8 bases and J gave up 1 base, with 6 bases separating them. The CDR3 loop spans 13 amino acids. CDR3 loop: CASDISGANVLTF. The CDR3, as DNA: TGTGCCAGCGATATATCTGGGGCCAACGTCCTGACTTTC.

This chain joins TRBV7-2 and TRBJ1-2, with 7 bases matching TRBD1. The CDR3 consists of 14 residues. After removal of 6 bases from V and 7 bases from J, the junction contained 11 bases not matched to a gene. CDR1 is SGHTA and CDR2 is FQGNSA in the germline V gene. CDR3 in amino acids: CASSSFGGGTGYTF. In DNA form, the CDR3 reads TGTGCCAGCAGTAGCTTTGGAGGGGGCACTGGCTACACCTTC.

This chain uses TRBV25-1 with TRBJ2-7; no clear D gene. The germline V gene has CDR1 MGHDK and CDR2 SYGVNS. Trimming removed 4 bases from V and 2 bases from J, with 9 bases in between. CDR3 length equals 13 residues. The DNA of the CDR3 is TGTGCCAGCAGTGCGGGCAGACCCTACGAGCAGTACTTC. It translates to CASSAGRPYEQYF.

The V and J genes are TRBV4-1 and TRBJ1-4; 7 bases fit TRBD1. The CDR3 is 16 residues long. CDR1 and CDR2 from the germline V gene are MGHRA and YSYEKL. V lost 2 bases and J lost 8; bases outside the gene matches: 11. The CDR3 loop is CASSQISDREREKLFF. DNA of the CDR3: TGCGCCAGCAGCCAAATCTCCGACAGGGAAAGGGAAAAACTGTTTTTT.

The chain combines TRBV30 with TRBJ1-5; no firm D call. The CDR3 is made up of 15 amino acids. V was shortened by 0 bases and J by 4 bases, with 13 bases between the two germline ends. The germline gives CDR1 GTSNPN, CDR2 SVGIG (reference sequence). The CDR3 bases are TGTGCCTGGAGTGTACCCTCGACCGCGAATCAGCCCCAGCATTTT. It codes for CAWSVPSTANQPQHF.

This clone was seen only once. The genes are TRBV6-6 and TRBJ1-5; 9 bases fit TRBD1. Trimming took 5 bases from V and 2 from J; bases not matched to a gene: 7. The CDR3 extends over 16 amino acids. From germline, CDR1 is MNHNY and CDR2 SVGAGI (reference sequence). The CDR3 region is CASSRDTGGGNQPQHF. CDR3 bases: TGTGCCAGCAGTAGGGATACAGGGGGCGGCAATCAGCCCCAGCATTTT.

This clone has only one observation. One junction end does not reproduce the germline sequence, and a read error may be involved. The rearrangement uses TRBV2 and TRBJ2-7; TRBD1 might be the D (5 bases). The CDR3 extends over 8 amino acids. CDR1 is SNHLY, CDR2 FYNNEI, per germline. The CDR3: CASNTRDF. The DNA of the CDR3 is TGTGCCAGTAATACCAGGGACTTC.

J is TRBJ1-4 and V is TRBV28; D is unclear. Germline V gives CDR1 MDHEN, CDR2 SYDVKM. CDR3 length: 11 residues. The V gene lost 3 bases and the J gene lost 8 bases, with 4 bases spanning the gap. The CDR3 nucleotides read TGTGCCAGCAGTTTGGAAGAAAAACTGTTTTTT. It yields the protein CASSLEEKLFF.

The rearrangement joins TRBV5-4 to TRBJ2-1, with TRBD1 identical over 7 bases. The CDR3 consists of 15 residues. CDR1 and CDR2 from the germline V gene are SGHNT and YYREEE (reference sequence). V lost 4 bases to trimming and J lost 3 bases; unmatched junction nucleotides: 7. The CDR3, as DNA: TGTGCCAGCAGCCCAGGGACAGAAATCTACAATGAGCAGTTCTTC. Its translation: CASSPGTEIYNEQFF.